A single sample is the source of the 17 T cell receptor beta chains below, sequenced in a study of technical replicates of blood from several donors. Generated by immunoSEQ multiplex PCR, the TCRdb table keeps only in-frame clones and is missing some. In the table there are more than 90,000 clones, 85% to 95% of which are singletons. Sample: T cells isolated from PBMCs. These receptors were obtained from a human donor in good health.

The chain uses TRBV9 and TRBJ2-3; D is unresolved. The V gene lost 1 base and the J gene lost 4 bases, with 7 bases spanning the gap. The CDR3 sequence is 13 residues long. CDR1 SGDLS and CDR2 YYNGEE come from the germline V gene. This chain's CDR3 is CASSVILSDTQYF. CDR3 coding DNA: TGTGCCAGCAGCGTAATTTTATCAGATACGCAGTATTTT.

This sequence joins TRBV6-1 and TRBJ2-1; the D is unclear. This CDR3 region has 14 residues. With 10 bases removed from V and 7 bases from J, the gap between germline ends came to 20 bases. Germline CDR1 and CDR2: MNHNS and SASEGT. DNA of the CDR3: TGTGCCACCACCCCCAGTGCCTTTCAAAATGAGCAGTTCTTC. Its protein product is CATTPSAFQNEQFF.

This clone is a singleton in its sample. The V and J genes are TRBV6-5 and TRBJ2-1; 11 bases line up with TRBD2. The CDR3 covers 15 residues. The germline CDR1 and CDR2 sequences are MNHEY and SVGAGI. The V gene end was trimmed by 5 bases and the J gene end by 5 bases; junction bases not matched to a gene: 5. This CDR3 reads CASSRVAGGHNEQFF. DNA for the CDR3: TGTGCCAGCAGTCGGGTAGCGGGAGGGCACAATGAGCAGTTCTTC.

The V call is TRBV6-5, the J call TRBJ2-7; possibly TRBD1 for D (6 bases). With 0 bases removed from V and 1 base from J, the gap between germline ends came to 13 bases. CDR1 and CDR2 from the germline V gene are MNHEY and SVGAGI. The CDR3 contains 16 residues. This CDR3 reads CASSYSTGQTSYEQYF. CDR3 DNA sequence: TGTGCCAGCAGTTACTCTACAGGGCAGACATCCTACGAGCAGTACTTC.

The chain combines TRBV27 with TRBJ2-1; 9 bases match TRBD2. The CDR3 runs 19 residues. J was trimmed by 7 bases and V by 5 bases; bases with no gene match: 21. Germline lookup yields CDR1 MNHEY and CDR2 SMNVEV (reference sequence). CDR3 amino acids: CASSASGTSYTWGRNEQFF. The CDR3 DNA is TGTGCCAGCAGTGCCTCCGGGACTAGCTATACCTGGGGTAGGAATGAGCAGTTCTTC.

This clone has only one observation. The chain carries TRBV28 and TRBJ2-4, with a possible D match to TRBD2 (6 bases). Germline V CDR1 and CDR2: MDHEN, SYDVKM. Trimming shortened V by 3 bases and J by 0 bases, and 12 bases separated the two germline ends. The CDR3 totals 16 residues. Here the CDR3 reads CASSFPGEAAKNIQYF. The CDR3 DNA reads TGTGCCAGCAGTTTCCCCGGGGAGGCAGCCAAAAACATTCAGTACTTC.

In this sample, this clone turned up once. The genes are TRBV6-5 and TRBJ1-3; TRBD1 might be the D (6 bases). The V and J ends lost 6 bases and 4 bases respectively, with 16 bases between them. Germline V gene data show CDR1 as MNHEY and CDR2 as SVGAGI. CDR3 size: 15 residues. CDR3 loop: CASSRQGQTGNTIYF. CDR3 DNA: TGTGCCAGCAGCCGCCAGGGGCAGACGGGAAACACCATATATTTT.

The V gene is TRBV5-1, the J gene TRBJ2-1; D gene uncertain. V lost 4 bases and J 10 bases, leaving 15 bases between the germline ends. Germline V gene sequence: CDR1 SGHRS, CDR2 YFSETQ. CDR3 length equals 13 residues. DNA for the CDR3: TGCGCCAGCAGCCCGAAGACATTTCTGGAGCAGTTCTTC. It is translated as CASSPKTFLEQFF.

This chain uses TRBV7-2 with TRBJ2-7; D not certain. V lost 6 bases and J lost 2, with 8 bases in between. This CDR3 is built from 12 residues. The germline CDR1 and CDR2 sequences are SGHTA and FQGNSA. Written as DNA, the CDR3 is TGTGCCAGCAGTCGAGACACCTACGAGCAGTACTTC. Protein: CASSRDTYEQYF.

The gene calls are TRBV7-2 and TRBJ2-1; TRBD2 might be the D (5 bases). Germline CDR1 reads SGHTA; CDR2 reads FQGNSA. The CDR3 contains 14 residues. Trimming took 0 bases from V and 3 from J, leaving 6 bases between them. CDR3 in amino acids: CASSLAGDYNEQFF. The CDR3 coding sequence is TGTGCCAGCAGCTTAGCGGGAGACTACAATGAGCAGTTCTTC.

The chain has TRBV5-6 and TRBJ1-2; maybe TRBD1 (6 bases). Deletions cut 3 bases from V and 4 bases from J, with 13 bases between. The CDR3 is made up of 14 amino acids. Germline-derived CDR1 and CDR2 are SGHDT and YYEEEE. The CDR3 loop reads CASSSLTGVYGYTF. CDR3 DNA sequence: TGTGCCAGCAGCTCGTTGACAGGAGTCTATGGCTACACCTTC. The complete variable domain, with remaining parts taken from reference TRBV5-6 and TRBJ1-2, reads DAGVTQSPTHLIKTRGQQVTLRCSPKSGHDTVSWYQQALGQGPQFIFQYYEEEERQRGNFPDRFSGHQFPNYSSELNVNALLLGDSALYLCASSSLTGVYGYTFGSGTRLTVV.

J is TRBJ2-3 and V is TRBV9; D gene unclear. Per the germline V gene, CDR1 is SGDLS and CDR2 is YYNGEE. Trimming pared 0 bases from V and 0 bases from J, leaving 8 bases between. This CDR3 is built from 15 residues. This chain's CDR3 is CASSVDTRSTDTQYF. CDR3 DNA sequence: TGTGCCAGCAGCGTAGACACCCGCAGCACAGATACGCAGTATTTT.

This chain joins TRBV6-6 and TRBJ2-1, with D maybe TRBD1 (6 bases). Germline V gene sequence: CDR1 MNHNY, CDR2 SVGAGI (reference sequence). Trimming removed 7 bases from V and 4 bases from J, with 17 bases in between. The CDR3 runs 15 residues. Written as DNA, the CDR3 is TGTGCCAGCAACTTTTACGGGACACCTTACAATGAGCAGTTCTTC. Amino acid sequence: CASNFYGTPYNEQFF.

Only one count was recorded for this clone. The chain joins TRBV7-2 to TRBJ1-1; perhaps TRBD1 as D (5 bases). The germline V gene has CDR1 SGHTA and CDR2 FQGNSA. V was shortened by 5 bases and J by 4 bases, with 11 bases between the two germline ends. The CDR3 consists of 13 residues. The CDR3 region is CASSPRGFTEAFF. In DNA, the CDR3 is TGTGCCAGCAGCCCAAGGGGATTCACTGAAGCTTTCTTT.

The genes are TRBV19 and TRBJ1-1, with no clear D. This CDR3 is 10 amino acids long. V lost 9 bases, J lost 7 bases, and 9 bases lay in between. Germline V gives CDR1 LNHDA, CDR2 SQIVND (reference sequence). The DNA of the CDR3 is TGTGCCAGCCTTCACGGTGAAGCTTTCTTT. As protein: CASLHGEAFF.

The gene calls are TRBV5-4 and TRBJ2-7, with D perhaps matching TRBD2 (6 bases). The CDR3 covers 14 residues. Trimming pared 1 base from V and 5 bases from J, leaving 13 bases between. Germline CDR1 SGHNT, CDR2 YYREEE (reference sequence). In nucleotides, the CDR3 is TGTGCCAGCAGCTTGCCCCTCGCGGGGCACGAGCAGTACTTC. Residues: CASSLPLAGHEQYF.

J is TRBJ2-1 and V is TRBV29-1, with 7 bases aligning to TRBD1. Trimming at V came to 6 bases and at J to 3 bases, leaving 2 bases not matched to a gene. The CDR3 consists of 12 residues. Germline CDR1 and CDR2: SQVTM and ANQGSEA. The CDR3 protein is CSVGTDYNEQFF. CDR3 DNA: TGCAGCGTGGGGACAGACTACAATGAGCAGTTCTTC.